This TCR beta chain was identified in a study of response to subunit inactivated influenza vaccine. TCRdb ran MiXCR on the RT-PCR reads and lists one entry per CDR3 protein. Of about 540,000 distinct CDR3 sequences listed, roughly 25% are singletons. As to this clonotype: Its matching antigen is unknown.

Findings and limits, study-wide: The authors put forward the suggestion that each seasonal influenza vaccination may bring in only a limited number of new T cells.

Between the trimmed V and J ends, which lost 7 bases and 0 bases, there was a span of 22 bases. Per germline, CDR1 SQVTM and CDR2 ANQGSEA. The CDR3 consists of 17 residues. The same specimen was also included in a second study, on T cells expressing NK-cell markers. Per that study: Beta-chain TCR cDNA was generated via 5'RACE template switching with UMIs. The use of an anti-gamma-delta TCR antibody, which was added in several experiments, restricted sorting to T cells expressing alpha-beta TCR.

The receptor's source is a man in his fifties who received an inactivated influenza vaccine. The chain carries TRBV29-1 and TRBJ1-5; tentatively, D is TRBD1 (5 bases). The sequences come from CD4+ T cells sorted from PBMCs, collected 11 to 12 days after vaccination. CDR3 coding DNA: TGCAGCGGGACCGGGACTCTCCGTCTTTATAGCAATCAGCCCCAGCATTTT. Protein product: CSGTGTLRLYSNQPQHF.